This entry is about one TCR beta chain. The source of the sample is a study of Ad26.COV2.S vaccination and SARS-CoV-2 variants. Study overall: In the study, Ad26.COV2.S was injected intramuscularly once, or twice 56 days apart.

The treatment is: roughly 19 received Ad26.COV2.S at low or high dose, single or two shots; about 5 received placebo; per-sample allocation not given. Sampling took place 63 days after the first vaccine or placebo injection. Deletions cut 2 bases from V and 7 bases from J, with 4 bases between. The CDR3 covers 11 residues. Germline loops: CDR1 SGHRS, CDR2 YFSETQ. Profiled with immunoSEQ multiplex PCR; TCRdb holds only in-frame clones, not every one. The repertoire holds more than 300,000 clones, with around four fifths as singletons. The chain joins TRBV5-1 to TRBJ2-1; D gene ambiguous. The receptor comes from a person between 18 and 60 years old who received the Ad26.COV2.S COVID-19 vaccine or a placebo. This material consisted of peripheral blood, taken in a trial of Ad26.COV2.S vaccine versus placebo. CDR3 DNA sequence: TGCGCCAGCAGCTTCAGAAATGAGCAGTTCTTC. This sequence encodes CASSFRNEQFF.